Each of the 26 T cell receptor beta chains below was sequenced from the same sample in a study of regulatory T cells in long-lasting Graves disease. The sample's time point: persistent/refractory GD, antithyroid drugs over 5 years with positive TRAb. From RNA extracted from PBMCs, the TCR library was made. HTBI primers from iRepertoire and Arm-PCR of CDR3 regions yielded the TCR beta libraries. MiXCR, run by TCRdb on the multiplex PCR reads, gives a single entry per CDR3 protein. The table lists more than 300,000 distinct CDR3 sequences, around 23% of them singletons, with around 30% in the top ten. The material sequenced was peripheral blood mononuclear cells (PBMCs), taken when the disease was refractory, from a patient treated with antithyroid drugs. The receptors stem from a woman in her 40s with Graves disease.

The gene calls are TRBV28 and TRBJ1-1, with D unclear. CDR3 size: 12 residues. The V end was cut by 6 bases, the J end by 1 base, with 6 bases between. The germline V gene encodes CDR1 MDHEN and CDR2 SYDVKM. Written as DNA, the CDR3 is TGTGCCAGCAGGGCTTGGAACACTGAAGCTTTCTTT. It is translated as CASRAWNTEAFF.

V is TRBV19 and J is TRBJ2-2; 13 nucleotides agree with TRBD2. Germline V CDR1 and CDR2: LNHDA, SQIVND (reference sequence). This CDR3 is built from 18 residues. Germline trimming cut 6 bases from V and 3 bases from J; bases unmatched to any gene: 10. CDR3 DNA sequence: TGTGCCAGTAGCCGTTCCGGACTAGCGGGAGTCTACACCGGGGAGCTGTTTTTT. Translating it yields CASSRSGLAGVYTGELFF.

This clonotype was observed a few times. The chain is built from TRBV7-9 and TRBJ2-2; D ambiguous. CDR3 size: 15 residues. Germline loops: CDR1 SEHNR, CDR2 FQNEAQ (reference sequence). Trimming cost V 11 bases and J 0 bases, with 16 bases left between them. The CDR3 DNA reads TGTGCCGTCCATTCTCGCAATGCGAACACCGGGGAGCTGTTTTTT. The encoded protein is CAVHSRNANTGELFF.

This clonotype was observed at least ten times. The chain joins TRBV29-1 to TRBJ1-4; D ambiguous. In germline, CDR1 is SQVTM, CDR2 ANQGSEA. The CDR3 is made up of 12 amino acids. V lost 6 bases and J lost 7, with 12 bases in between. CDR3 sequence: CSVQPSPEKLFF. For the CDR3, the DNA is TGCAGCGTGCAGCCAAGCCCTGAAAAACTGTTTTTT.

This clonotype was detected ten times or more. V and J are TRBV28 and TRBJ1-5, with D possibly being TRBD1 (6 bases). The CDR3 has 18 amino acids. In germline, CDR1 is MDHEN, CDR2 SYDVKM. V was pared by 4 bases and J by 5 bases, with 24 bases between. The CDR3, as DNA: TGTGCCAGCAGTTCCATTATACCACAGGGAAGGGCCTATCAGCCCCAGCATTTT. This codes for CASSSIIPQGRAYQPQHF.

Ten or more counts support this clonotype. The chain couples TRBV28 to TRBJ1-6; a weak D match, TRBD1 (5 bases). V was shortened by 2 bases and J by 7 bases, with 9 bases between the two germline ends. This CDR3 comprises 14 residues. Per the germline V gene, CDR1 is MDHEN and CDR2 is SYDVKM. CDR3 sequence (DNA): TGTGCCAGCAGTTTACCAGGGTCCAATTCACCCCTCCACTTT. It translates to CASSLPGSNSPLHF. Full variable domain (rest looked up from reference TRBV28 and TRBJ1-6): DVKVTQSSRYLVKRTGEKVFLECVQDMDHENMFWYRQDPGLGLRLIYFSYDVKMKEKGDIPEGYSVSREKKERFSLILESASTNQTSMYLCASSLPGSNSPLHFGNGTRLTVT.

This clonotype was detected a few times. This sequence joins TRBV7-6 and TRBJ2-7; TRBD1 matches at 9 bases. V lost 2 bases to trimming and J lost 4 bases; unmatched junction nucleotides: 9. Germline V gives CDR1 SGHVS, CDR2 FNYEAQ. The CDR3 is 16 residues long. CDR3 loop: CASSLSGRDRAYEQYF. The CDR3, as DNA: TGTGCCAGCAGCTTATCGGGCCGGGACAGGGCGTACGAGCAGTACTTC.

A few counts support this clonotype. The chain combines TRBV5-4 with TRBJ2-2, with 9 bases fitting TRBD1. Germline V gives CDR1 SGHNT, CDR2 YYREEE (reference sequence). The J segment lost 3 bases and the V segment lost 4 bases, leaving 4 bases of the junction unmatched. The CDR3 runs to 15 residues. The CDR3 DNA reads as TGTGCCAGCAGCCGACAGGGGGGCCACACCGGGGAGCTGTTTTTT. This sequence encodes CASSRQGGHTGELFF.

In regard to this clonotype: A read error may explain this, as a much larger clone is one base away. This chain links TRBV20-1 with TRBJ1-2, with D possibly being TRBD1 (5 bases). CDR3 length: 13 amino acids. Germline V CDR1 and CDR2: DFQATT, SNEGSKA (reference sequence). The V and J ends lost 5 bases and 6 bases respectively, with 16 bases between them. The CDR3 DNA follows: TGCAGTGCTGGGTTCAGGGCGCCCAATGGCTACACCTTC. Protein: CSAGFRAPNGYTF.

This clonotype was seen repeatedly, ten times or more. The CDR3 spells CASSDHGANVLTF. CDR3 nucleotides: TGTGCCAGCAGTGACCATGGGGCCAACGTCCTGACTTTC. The chain carries TRBV6-1 and TRBJ2-6; D is unresolved. The germline V and J ends were trimmed by 3 bases and 3 bases, with 3 bases remaining between them. This CDR3 region has 13 residues. Germline assignment: CDR1 MNHNS and CDR2 SASEGT.

About this clonotype itself: A much bigger clone sits one base away, suggesting this may be a read error. The CDR3 reads CVSSLWASGRGADTQYF. The CDR3 DNA follows: TGTGTCAGCAGTTTATGGGCTAGCGGGAGAGGGGCAGATACGCAGTATTTT. The chain carries TRBV28 and TRBJ2-3, with 10 bases fitting TRBD2. This CDR3 contains 17 residues. Per the germline V gene, CDR1 is MDHEN and CDR2 is SYDVKM. The variable domain in full, with the rest retrieved from reference TRBV28 and TRBJ2-3, is DVKVTQSSRYLVKRTGEKVFLECVQDMDHENMFWYRQDPGLGLRLIYFSYDVKMKEKGDIPEGYSVSREKKERFSLILESASTNQTSMYLCVSSLWASGRGADTQYFGPGTRLTVL.

This clonotype was counted ten times or more. The chain couples TRBV28 to TRBJ2-7; D call uncertain. This CDR3 has 17 residues. Germline CDR1 reads MDHEN; CDR2 reads SYDVKM. Trimming cost V 4 bases and J 0 bases, with 19 bases left between them. This CDR3 is CASSSLKDITVSYEQYF. The CDR3 DNA reads as TGTGCCAGCAGTTCACTAAAAGACATTACTGTCTCCTACGAGCAGTACTTC.

This clonotype was counted a few times. V and J are TRBV7-2 and TRBJ2-1; D tentatively fits TRBD1 or TRBD2 (5 bases each). The V gene lost 5 bases and the J gene lost 5 bases, with 13 bases spanning the gap. Germline loops: CDR1 SGHTA, CDR2 FQGNSA. This CDR3 region has 14 residues. DNA for the CDR3: TGTGCCAGCAGCACCGGGACGCGTAACAATGAGCAGTTCTTC. Residues: CASSTGTRNNEQFF.

This clonotype was seen more than once but under ten times. At one end the junction does not follow the germline gene, possibly because of a read error. The gene calls are TRBV6-5 and TRBJ2-1; D not resolved. The germline V gene has CDR1 MNHEY and CDR2 SVGAGI. This CDR3 region has 12 residues. The CDR3 reads CASSDSGREQFF. CDR3 coding DNA: TGTGCCAGCAGTGACTCGGGCAGAGAGCAGTTCTTC.

This clonotype was observed a few times. This chain uses TRBV28 with TRBJ2-3; 7 bases match TRBD2. There are 17 residues in the CDR3. Germline V gene sequence: CDR1 MDHEN, CDR2 SYDVKM. The V segment lost 3 bases and the J segment 5 bases; nucleotides outside the gene matches: 14. Here the CDR3 reads CASSLGSSGGFRDTQYF. CDR3 bases: TGTGCCAGCAGTTTGGGTTCTAGCGGAGGTTTCAGAGATACGCAGTATTTT. Full variable domain (rest looked up from reference TRBV28 and TRBJ2-3): DVKVTQSSRYLVKRTGEKVFLECVQDMDHENMFWYRQDPGLGLRLIYFSYDVKMKEKGDIPEGYSVSREKKERFSLILESASTNQTSMYLCASSLGSSGGFRDTQYFGPGTRLTVL.

This clonotype was seen a handful of times. The rearrangement uses TRBV20-1 and TRBJ2-5, with D perhaps TRBD2 (5 bases). V dropped 6 bases and J dropped 5 bases, with 13 bases sitting between them. The CDR3 totals 12 residues. Germline values: CDR1 DFQATT, CDR2 SNEGSKA (reference sequence). The CDR3 bases are TGCAGTGCATCTGAGGGAGTGGAGACCCAGTACTTC. This codes for CSASEGVETQYF.

In its sample, this clonotype was seen a few times. The gene calls are TRBV2 and TRBJ2-1; a possible D gene is TRBD2 (6 bases). Germline lookup yields CDR1 SNHLY and CDR2 FYNNEI. CDR3 length: 11 residues. V lost 6 bases, J lost 8 bases, and 8 bases lay in between. The CDR3 DNA reads TGTGCCAGCAGCGGAGGGGATGAGCAGTTCTTC. As protein: CASSGGDEQFF.

There are many counts of this clonotype. The CDR3 loop is CASSYSPGTEAFF. The DNA of the CDR3 is TGTGCCAGCAGTTACTCACCAGGGACTGAAGCTTTCTTT. V gene TRBV6-5 combines with J gene TRBJ1-1; D may be TRBD1 (5 bases). Trimming cost V 0 bases and J 5 bases, with 7 bases left between them. The germline V gene has CDR1 MNHEY and CDR2 SVGAGI. The CDR3 has 13 residues.

This clonotype was seen repeatedly, ten times or more. The chain employs TRBV28 and TRBJ1-5, with a tentative D call TRBD1 (5 bases). Germline values: CDR1 MDHEN, CDR2 SYDVKM. The CDR3 is 15 residues long. The V end was cut by 3 bases, the J end by 6 bases, with 15 bases between. The DNA of the CDR3 is TGTGCCAGCAGTTTGGGGCAGGGTGTCGTTCAGCCCCAGCATTTT. Translating gives CASSLGQGVVQPQHF.

The rearrangement uses TRBV12-3 or TRBV12-4 and TRBJ2-5; TRBD2 aligns across 8 bases. V shed 5 bases, J shed 1 base, and the junction held 9 bases outside the gene matches. CDR3 size: 16 residues. The CDR3 DNA follows: TGTGCCAGCAGTCCGGGGACTAGGATGGGCCAAGAGACCCAGTACTTC. Its translation: CASSPGTRMGQETQYF.

V usage is TRBV6-5 and J usage is TRBJ2-7; 9 positions agree with TRBD2. Germline trimming cut 4 bases from V and 3 bases from J; bases unmatched to any gene: 7. CDR1 is MNHEY and CDR2 is SVGAGI in the germline V gene. The CDR3 is 15 residues long. The CDR3 DNA follows: TGTGCCAGCAGTTGGTCTAGCGGGATTCTCTACGAGCAGTACTTC. Residues: CASSWSSGILYEQYF.

This clonotype was detected many times. Possible read error: a much larger clone is one base away. V usage is TRBV7-9 and J usage is TRBJ1-4; TRBD1 might be the D (5 bases). CDR3 length equals 14 residues. CDR1 SEHNR and CDR2 FQNEAQ come from the germline V gene (reference sequence). The ends were cut back, 4 bases at V and 8 bases at J, with 14 bases in the middle. CDR3 in amino acids: CASSSTVAGEKLFF. The CDR3 nucleotides read TGTGCCAGCAGCTCGACAGTGGCAGGGGAAAAACTGTTTTTT.

This clonotype was detected many times. The V gene is TRBV28, the J gene TRBJ1-5; 12 bases align to TRBD1. Germline CDR1 reads MDHEN; CDR2 reads SYDVKM. The CDR3 has 21 amino acids. V trimming: 5 bases; J trimming: 1 base; junction bases outside the gene matches: 18. CDR3 DNA sequence: TGTGCCAGCAGTCCTTGGGGTGGTTCGGGACAGGGGGCAAGAAGCAATCAGCCCCAGCATTTT. Its translation is CASSPWGGSGQGARSNQPQHF.

This clonotype was seen many times. This rearrangement joins TRBV28 to TRBJ1-4; D is ambiguous. Germline CDR1 is MDHEN and CDR2 is SYDVKM. The V end lost 6 bases, the J end lost 8 bases, and 10 bases lay between the germline ends. There are 12 residues in the CDR3. The CDR3 loop is CASSLSVEKLFF. For the CDR3, the DNA is TGTGCCAGCAGCCTATCAGTGGAAAAACTGTTTTTT.

This clonotype has a handful of counts. The V call is TRBV7-9, the J call TRBJ2-7; TRBD1 aligns across 8 bases. The junction had 8 bases not matched to a gene; V was cut back by 4 bases and J by 3 bases. The CDR3 is 15 residues long. Germline-derived CDR1 and CDR2 are SEHNR and FQNEAQ (reference sequence). The CDR3 protein is CASSSPDRAIYEQYF. CDR3 DNA: TGTGCCAGCAGCTCCCCGGACAGGGCAATCTACGAGCAGTACTTC.

The chain links TRBV5-1 to TRBJ2-2; perhaps TRBD2 as D (5 bases). V was pared by 5 bases and J by 5 bases, with 19 bases between. The CDR3 is 16 amino acids. Germline loops: CDR1 SGHRS, CDR2 YFSETQ. The CDR3 here is CASSHRTGIGTGELFF. DNA of the CDR3: TGCGCCAGCAGTCATCGGACGGGGATAGGAACCGGGGAGCTGTTTTTT. Based on the CDR3 plus reference TRBV5-1 and TRBJ2-2, the full variable domain is KAGVTQTPRYLIKTRGQQVTLSCSPISGHRSVSWYQQTPGQGLQFLFEYFSETQRNKGNFPGRFSGRQFSNSRSEMNVSTLELGDSALYLCASSHRTGIGTGELFFGEGSRLTVL.